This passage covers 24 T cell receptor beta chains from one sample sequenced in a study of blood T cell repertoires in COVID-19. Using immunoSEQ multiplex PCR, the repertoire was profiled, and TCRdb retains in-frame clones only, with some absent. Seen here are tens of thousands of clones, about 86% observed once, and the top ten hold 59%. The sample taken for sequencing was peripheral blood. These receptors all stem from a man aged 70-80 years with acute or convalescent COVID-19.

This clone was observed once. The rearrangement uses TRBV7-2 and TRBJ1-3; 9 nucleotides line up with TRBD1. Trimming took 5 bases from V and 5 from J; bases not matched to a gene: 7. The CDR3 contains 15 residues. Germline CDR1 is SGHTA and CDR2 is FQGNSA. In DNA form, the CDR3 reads TGTGCCAGCAGCCAGGACAGGGGAGGAAGAAACACCATATATTTT. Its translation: CASSQDRGGRNTIYF.

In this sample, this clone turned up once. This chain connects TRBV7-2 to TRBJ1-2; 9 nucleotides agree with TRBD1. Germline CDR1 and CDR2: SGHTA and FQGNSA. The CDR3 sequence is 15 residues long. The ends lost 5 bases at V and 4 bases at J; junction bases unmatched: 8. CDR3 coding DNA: TGTGCCAGCAGCCAAACAGGGGGCACTTTCTATGGCTACACCTTC. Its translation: CASSQTGGTFYGYTF.

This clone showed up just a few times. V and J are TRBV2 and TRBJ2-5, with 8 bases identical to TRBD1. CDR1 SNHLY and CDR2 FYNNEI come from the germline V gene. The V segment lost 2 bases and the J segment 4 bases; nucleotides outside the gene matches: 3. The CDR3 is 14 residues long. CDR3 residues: CASSEPRGPETQYF. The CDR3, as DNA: TGTGCCAGCAGTGAACCCAGGGGGCCAGAGACCCAGTACTTC.

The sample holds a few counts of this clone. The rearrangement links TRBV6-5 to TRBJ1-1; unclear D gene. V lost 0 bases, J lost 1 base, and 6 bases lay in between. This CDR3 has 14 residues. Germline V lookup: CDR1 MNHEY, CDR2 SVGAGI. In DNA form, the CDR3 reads TGTGCCAGCAGTTACTCTCCAGGGAACACTGAAGCTTTCTTT. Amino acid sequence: CASSYSPGNTEAFF.

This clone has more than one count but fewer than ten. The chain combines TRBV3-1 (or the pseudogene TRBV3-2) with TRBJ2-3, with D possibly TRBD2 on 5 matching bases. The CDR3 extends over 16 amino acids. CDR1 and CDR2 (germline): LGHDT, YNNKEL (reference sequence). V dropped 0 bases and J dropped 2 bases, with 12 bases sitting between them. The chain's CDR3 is CASSQDLTTATDTQYF. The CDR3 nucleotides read TGTGCCAGCAGCCAAGATCTGACTACCGCCACAGATACGCAGTATTTT.

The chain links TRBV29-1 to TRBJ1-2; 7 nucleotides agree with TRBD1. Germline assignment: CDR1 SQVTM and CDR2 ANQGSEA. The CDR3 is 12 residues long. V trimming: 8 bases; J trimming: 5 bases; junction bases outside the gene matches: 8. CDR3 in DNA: TGCAGCTCAGGGGACAGCAGATATGGCTACACCTTC. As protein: CSSGDSRYGYTF.

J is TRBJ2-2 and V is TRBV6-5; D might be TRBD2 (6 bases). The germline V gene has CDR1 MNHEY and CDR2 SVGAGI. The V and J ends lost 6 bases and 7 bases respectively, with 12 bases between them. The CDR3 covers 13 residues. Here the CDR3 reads CASRRLEIGELFF. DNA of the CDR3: TGTGCCAGCAGGAGACTAGAGATCGGGGAGCTGTTTTTT.

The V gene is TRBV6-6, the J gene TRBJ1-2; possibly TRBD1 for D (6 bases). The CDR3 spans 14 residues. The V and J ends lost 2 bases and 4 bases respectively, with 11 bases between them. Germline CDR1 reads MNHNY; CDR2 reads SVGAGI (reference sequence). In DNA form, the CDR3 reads TGTGCCAGCAGTTACCTGGACAGTAGCTATGGCTACACCTTC. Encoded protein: CASSYLDSSYGYTF.

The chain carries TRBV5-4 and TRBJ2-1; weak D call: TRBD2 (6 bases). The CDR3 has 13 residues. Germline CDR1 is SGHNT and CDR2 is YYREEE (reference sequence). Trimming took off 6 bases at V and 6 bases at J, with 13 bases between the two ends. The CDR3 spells CASTSGGANEQFF. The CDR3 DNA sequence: TGTGCCAGCACGTCCGGGGGAGCCAATGAGCAGTTCTTC. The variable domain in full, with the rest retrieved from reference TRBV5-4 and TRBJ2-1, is ETGVTQSPTHLIKTRGQQVTLRCSSQSGHNTVSWYQQALGQGPQFIFQYYREEENGRGNFPPRFSGLQFPNYSSELNVNALELDDSALYLCASTSGGANEQFFGPGTRLTVL.

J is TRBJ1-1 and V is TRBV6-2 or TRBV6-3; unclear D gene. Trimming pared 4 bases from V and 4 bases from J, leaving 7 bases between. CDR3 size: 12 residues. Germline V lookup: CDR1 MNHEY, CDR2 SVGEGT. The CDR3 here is CASSSTTTEAFF. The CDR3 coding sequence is TGTGCCAGCAGTTCGACTACCACTGAAGCTTTCTTT.

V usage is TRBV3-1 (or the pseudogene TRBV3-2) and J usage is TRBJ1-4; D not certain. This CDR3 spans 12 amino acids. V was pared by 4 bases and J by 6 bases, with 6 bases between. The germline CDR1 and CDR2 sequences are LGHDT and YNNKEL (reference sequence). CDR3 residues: CASSPSHEKLFF. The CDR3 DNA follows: TGTGCCAGCAGCCCTTCTCATGAAAAACTGTTTTTT.

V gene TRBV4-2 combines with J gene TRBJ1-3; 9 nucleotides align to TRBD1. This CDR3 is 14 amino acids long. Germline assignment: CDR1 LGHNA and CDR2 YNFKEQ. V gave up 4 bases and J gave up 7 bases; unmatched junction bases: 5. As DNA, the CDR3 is TGTGCCAGCAGCCCGACAGGGGGTGGGAACACCATATATTTT. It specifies CASSPTGGGNTIYF.

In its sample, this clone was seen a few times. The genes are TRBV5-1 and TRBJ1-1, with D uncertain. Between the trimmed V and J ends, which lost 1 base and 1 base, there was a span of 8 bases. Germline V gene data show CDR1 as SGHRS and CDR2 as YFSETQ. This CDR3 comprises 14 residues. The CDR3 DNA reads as TGCGCCAGCAGCTTGCCGGGAGGGAACACTGAAGCTTTCTTT. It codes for CASSLPGGNTEAFF.

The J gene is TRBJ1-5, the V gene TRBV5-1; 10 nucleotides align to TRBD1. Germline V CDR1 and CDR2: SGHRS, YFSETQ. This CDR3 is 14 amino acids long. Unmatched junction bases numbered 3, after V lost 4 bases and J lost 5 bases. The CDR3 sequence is CASSRGQGDQPQHF. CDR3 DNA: TGCGCCAGCAGCCGTGGACAGGGGGATCAGCCCCAGCATTTT.

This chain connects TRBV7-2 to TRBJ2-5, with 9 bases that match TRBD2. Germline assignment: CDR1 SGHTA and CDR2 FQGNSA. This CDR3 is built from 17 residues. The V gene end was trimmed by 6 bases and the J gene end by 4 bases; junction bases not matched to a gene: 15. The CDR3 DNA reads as TGTGCCAGCAGTTTGCAGGGCGGGGGGGCTTTTTTAGAGACCCAGTACTTC. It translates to CASSLQGGGAFLETQYF.

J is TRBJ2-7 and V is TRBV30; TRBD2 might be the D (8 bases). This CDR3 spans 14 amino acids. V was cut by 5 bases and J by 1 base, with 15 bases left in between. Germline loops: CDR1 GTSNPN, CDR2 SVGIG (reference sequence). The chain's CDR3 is CAWGRGDSSYEQYF. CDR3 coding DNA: TGTGCCTGGGGGCGGGGGGACAGTTCCTACGAGCAGTACTTC. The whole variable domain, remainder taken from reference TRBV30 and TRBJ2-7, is SQTIHQWPATLVQPVGSPLSLECTVEGTSNPNLYWYRQAAGRGLQLLFYSVGIGQISSEVPQNLSASRPQDRQFILSSKKLLLSDSGFYLCAWGRGDSSYEQYFGPGTRLTVT.

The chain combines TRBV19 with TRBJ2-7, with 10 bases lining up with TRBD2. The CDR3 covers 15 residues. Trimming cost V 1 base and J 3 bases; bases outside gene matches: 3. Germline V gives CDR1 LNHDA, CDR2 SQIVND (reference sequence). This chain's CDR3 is CASSIVASGSYEQYF. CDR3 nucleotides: TGTGCCAGTAGTATAGTGGCTAGCGGGAGCTACGAGCAGTACTTC.

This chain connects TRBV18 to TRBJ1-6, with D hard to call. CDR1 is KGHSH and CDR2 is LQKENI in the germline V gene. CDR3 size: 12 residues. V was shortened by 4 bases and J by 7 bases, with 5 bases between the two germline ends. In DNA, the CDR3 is TGTGCCAGCTCACGGGAGAATTCACCCCTCCACTTT. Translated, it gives CASSRENSPLHF.

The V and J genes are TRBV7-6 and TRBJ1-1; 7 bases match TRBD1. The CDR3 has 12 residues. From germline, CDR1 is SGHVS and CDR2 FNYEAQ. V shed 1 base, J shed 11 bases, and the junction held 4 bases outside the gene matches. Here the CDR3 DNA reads TGTGCCAGCAGCTTAGTCGGGGGACAGGCTTTCTTT. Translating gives CASSLVGGQAFF.

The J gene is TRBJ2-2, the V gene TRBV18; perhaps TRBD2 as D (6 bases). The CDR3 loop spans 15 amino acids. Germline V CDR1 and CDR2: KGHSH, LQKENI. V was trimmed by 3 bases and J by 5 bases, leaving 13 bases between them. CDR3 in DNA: TGTGCCAGCTCACCGCAGCGGGCGGGAACCGGGGAGCTGTTTTTT. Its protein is CASSPQRAGTGELFF.

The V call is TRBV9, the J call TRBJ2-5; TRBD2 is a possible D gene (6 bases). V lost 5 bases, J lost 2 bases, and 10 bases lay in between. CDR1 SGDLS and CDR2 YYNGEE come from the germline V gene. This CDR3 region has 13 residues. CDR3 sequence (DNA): TGTGCCAGCAGTATTGGACTACAAGAGACCCAGTACTTC. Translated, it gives CASSIGLQETQYF.

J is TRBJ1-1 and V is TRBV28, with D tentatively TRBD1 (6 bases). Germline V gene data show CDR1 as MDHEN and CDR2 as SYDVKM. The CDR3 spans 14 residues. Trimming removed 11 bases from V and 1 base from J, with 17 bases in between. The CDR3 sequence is CAGQQGDPNTEAFF. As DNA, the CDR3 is TGTGCCGGACAACAGGGCGACCCGAACACTGAAGCTTTCTTT.

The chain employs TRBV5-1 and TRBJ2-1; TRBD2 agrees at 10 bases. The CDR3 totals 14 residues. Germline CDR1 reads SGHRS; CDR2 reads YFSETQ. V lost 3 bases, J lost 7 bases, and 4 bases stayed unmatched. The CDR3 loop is CASSSSGSGNEQFF. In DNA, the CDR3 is TGCGCCAGCAGCTCTAGCGGGAGCGGGAATGAGCAGTTCTTC.

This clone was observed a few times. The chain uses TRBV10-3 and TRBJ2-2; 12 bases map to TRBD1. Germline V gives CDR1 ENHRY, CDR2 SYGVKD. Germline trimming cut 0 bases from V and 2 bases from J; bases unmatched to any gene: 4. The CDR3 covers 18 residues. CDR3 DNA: TGTGCCATCAGTGAGTCTTCGGGACAGGGGGCAAACACCGGGGAGCTGTTTTTT. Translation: CAISESSGQGANTGELFF.